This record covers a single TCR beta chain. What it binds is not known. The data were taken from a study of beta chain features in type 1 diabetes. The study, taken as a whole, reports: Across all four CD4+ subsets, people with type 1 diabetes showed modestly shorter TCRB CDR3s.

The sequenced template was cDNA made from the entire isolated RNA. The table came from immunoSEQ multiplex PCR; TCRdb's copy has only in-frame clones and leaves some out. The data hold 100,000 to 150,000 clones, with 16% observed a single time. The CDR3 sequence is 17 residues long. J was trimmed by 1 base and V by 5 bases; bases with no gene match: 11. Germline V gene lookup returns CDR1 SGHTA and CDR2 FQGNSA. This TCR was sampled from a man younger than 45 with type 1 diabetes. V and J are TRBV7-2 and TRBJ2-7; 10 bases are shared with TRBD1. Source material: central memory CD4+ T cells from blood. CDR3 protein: CASSQRGTGDRSYEQYF. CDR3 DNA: TGTGCCAGCAGCCAAAGAGGGACAGGGGATAGATCCTACGAGCAGTACTTC.